The clone carrying this T cell receptor (beta chain) was counted many times. Amplification targeted TCR beta CDR3 regions from RNA transcripts. HTBI primers were the set used in a first-round RT-PCR of the TCR CDR3. TCRdb itself ran the multiplex PCR reads through MiXCR, one entry per CDR3 protein. The data contain 450,000 to 700,000 distinct CDR3 sequences, under 60% of them singletons. The data derive from a study of T cells in Graves' hyperthyroidism and ophthalmopathy. Trimming pared 3 bases from V and 5 bases from J, leaving 10 bases between. The CDR3 is 13 residues long. The chain has TRBV12-3 or TRBV12-4 and TRBJ1-1; D is undetermined. The specimen sequenced was peripheral blood or thyroid tissue (not recorded which). This TCR came from a woman aged 18-29 years with Graves' hyperthyroidism. Here the CDR3 reads CASSLGGRTEAFF. In nucleotides, the CDR3 is TGTGCCAGCAGTTTGGGAGGGAGAACTGAAGCTTTCTTT.